This entry lists 21 T cell receptor beta chains sequenced from one sample in a study of CD8 T cells in ankylosing spondylitis. TCRdb fed the 5' RACE reads into MiXCR, producing one record per CDR3 protein. The sample contains approximately 440,000 distinct CDR3 sequences, 15% to 20% of which appear only once. Antigen specificity for these receptors is unknown. Study observations and caveats: Blood of patients with ankylosing spondylitis appeared to be characterized by a TCR beta motif of several highly homologous variants.

Input material: blood, either unsorted or a sorted T cell fraction (not recorded which). These receptors all come from a male donor with ankylosing spondylitis.

This chain connects TRBV20-1 to TRBJ2-5, with a tentative D call TRBD2 (5 bases). Germline CDR1 reads DFQATT; CDR2 reads SNEGSKA (reference sequence). Trimming took off 0 bases at V and 2 bases at J, with 13 bases between the two ends. The CDR3 has 15 residues. The CDR3 DNA follows: TGCAGTGCTAGAGATTCGCGGGCTATACAAGAGACCCAGTACTTC. This encodes CSARDSRAIQETQYF.

The table lists this clonotype with a few counts. J is TRBJ2-7 and V is TRBV20-1; D gene ambiguous. Trimming removed 1 base at V and 3 bases at J, with 16 bases between. The germline gives CDR1 DFQATT, CDR2 SNEGSKA (reference sequence). The CDR3 contains 15 residues. The CDR3 sequence: CSARVGVSPLYEQYF. CDR3 coding DNA: TGCAGTGCTAGAGTCGGTGTTTCGCCGCTCTACGAGCAGTACTTC.

V and J are TRBV29-1 and TRBJ1-2, with a possible D match to TRBD1 (6 bases). Trimming removed 5 bases from V and 8 bases from J, with 15 bases in between. CDR1 and CDR2 (germline): SQVTM, ANQGSEA. The length of the CDR3 is 12 residues. Here the CDR3 DNA reads TGCAGCGTTTTTGTGGGGGCCAGGGGCTACACCTTC. As protein: CSVFVGARGYTF.

This clonotype was seen a few times. The chain carries TRBV2 and TRBJ1-5; maybe TRBD1 (6 bases). Trimming removed 7 bases from V and 4 bases from J, with 11 bases in between. Germline CDR1 is SNHLY and CDR2 is FYNNEI. This CDR3 contains 13 residues. CDR3 sequence (DNA): TGTGCCAGCACTAGGACAGAGAATCAGCCCCAGCATTTT. The encoded protein is CASTRTENQPQHF.

The chain uses TRBV18 and TRBJ2-7, with no clear D. V was clipped by 2 bases and J by 7 bases, with 12 bases between them. Per germline, CDR1 KGHSH and CDR2 LQKENI. This CDR3 is 13 amino acids long. CDR3 sequence (DNA): TGTGCCAGCTCACCAGACGTACTGAAGGAGCAGTACTTC. This translates into CASSPDVLKEQYF.

This clonotype came up a few times. The V call is TRBV27, the J call TRBJ2-3; no definite D call. Germline-derived CDR1 and CDR2 are MNHEY and SMNVEV (reference sequence). The CDR3 contains 13 residues. Trimming removed 6 bases from V and 7 bases from J, with 14 bases in between. In DNA form, the CDR3 reads TGTGCCAGCAGCGCCCTTATGGGTCATACGCAGTATTTT. Its protein product is CASSALMGHTQYF.

In its sample, this clonotype was seen a few times. The CDR3 DNA is TGCAGTGCAAACTTCTTGGGGACGGACTATGGCTACACCTTC. Its translation: CSANFLGTDYGYTF. The J gene is TRBJ1-2, the V gene TRBV20-1; D is perhaps TRBD1 (5 bases). The CDR3 runs to 14 residues. V was trimmed by 6 bases and J by 3 bases, leaving 17 bases between them. The germline gives CDR1 DFQATT, CDR2 SNEGSKA (reference sequence).

This clonotype has more than one count but fewer than ten. This chain joins TRBV5-1 and TRBJ1-1, with 9 nucleotides matching TRBD1. The CDR3 sequence is 15 residues long. Germline-derived CDR1 and CDR2 are SGHRS and YFSETQ. With 1 base clipped from V and 11 bases from J, the junction kept 12 bases outside the gene matches. CDR3 amino acids: CASSLIPTGGLHAFF. The DNA for the CDR3 is TGCGCCAGCAGCTTGATCCCAACAGGGGGCCTCCATGCTTTCTTT. Drawing the rest from reference TRBV5-1 and TRBJ1-1, the complete variable domain is KAGVTQTPRYLIKTRGQQVTLSCSPISGHRSVSWYQQTPGQGLQFLFEYFSETQRNKGNFPGRFSGRQFSNSRSEMNVSTLELGDSALYLCASSLIPTGGLHAFFGQGTRLTVV.

V and J are TRBV6-1 and TRBJ1-6, with D possibly matching TRBD1 (6 bases). The CDR3 sequence is 16 residues long. V lost 5 bases and J 5 bases, leaving 16 bases between the germline ends. The V gene's germline CDR1 is MNHNS and CDR2 SASEGT. Here the CDR3 DNA reads TGTGCCAGCAGTCCCCACCTGGCAGGGGATAATTCACCCCTCCACTTT. Residues: CASSPHLAGDNSPLHF.

The sample holds a few counts of this clonotype. The rearrangement joins TRBV2 to TRBJ2-3, with D unresolved. V was clipped by 4 bases and J by 2 bases, with 7 bases between them. This CDR3 has 13 residues. Germline V gives CDR1 SNHLY, CDR2 FYNNEI. The CDR3 here is CASSGGITDTQYF. The CDR3 bases are TGTGCCAGCAGTGGTGGGATCACAGATACGCAGTATTTT.

A word on this clonotype: Relative to the germline gene, one junction end is altered; a read error may explain this. The rearrangement uses TRBV11-3 and TRBJ1-1, with TRBD1 as a possible D gene (5 bases). CDR1 and CDR2 from the germline V gene are SGHNT and YENEEA. The CDR3 runs 14 residues. In nucleotides, the CDR3 is TGTGCCAGCAGCTTGGGGGGAATGAACACTGTAGCTTTCTTT. This translates into CASSLGGMNTVAFF.

This clonotype was picked up many times. J is TRBJ1-1 and V is TRBV12-3 or TRBV12-4; 7 bases map to TRBD1. V shed 7 bases, J shed 8 bases, and the junction held 10 bases outside the gene matches. This CDR3 comprises 13 residues. CDR3 bases: TGTGCCAGCACCTTTGGAGGGACAGTAGAAGCTTTCTTT. Translated, it gives CASTFGGTVEAFF.

The chain uses TRBV28 and TRBJ1-4; 7 bases line up with TRBD1. The CDR3 sequence is 15 residues long. Germline CDR1 is MDHEN and CDR2 is SYDVKM. V shed 5 bases and J 11 bases; nucleotides not matched to a gene: 14. Here the CDR3 DNA reads TGTGCCAGCAGTCCTGAAACAGGGGCATTCGGGAAACTGTTTTTT. Translated: CASSPETGAFGKLFF.

V usage is TRBV20-1 and J usage is TRBJ1-5; 10 bases align to TRBD1. The CDR3 loop spans 16 amino acids. Germline V gene sequence: CDR1 DFQATT, CDR2 SNEGSKA (reference sequence). Losses at the gene ends were 5 bases for V and 4 bases for J; bases not matched to a gene: 11. The chain's CDR3 is CSAHRPGQGSNQPQHF. DNA of the CDR3: TGCAGTGCTCACCGACCGGGACAGGGGTCAAATCAGCCCCAGCATTTT.

This clonotype showed up many times. The chain carries TRBV29-1 and TRBJ1-2; 10 bases line up with TRBD1. Germline CDR1 and CDR2: SQVTM and ANQGSEA. J was trimmed by 3 bases and V by 7 bases; bases with no gene match: 5. This CDR3 has 13 amino acids. The CDR3 region has the DNA TGCAGCGCGGGACAGGGGACCCACTATGGCTACACCTTC. Translated: CSAGQGTHYGYTF.

The V call is TRBV7-3, the J call TRBJ2-3; D gene unclear. CDR3 length: 13 amino acids. The V gene lost 5 bases and the J gene lost 5 bases, with 11 bases spanning the gap. Germline assignment: CDR1 SGHTA and CDR2 FQGTGA. CDR3 nucleotides: TGTGCCAGCAGCCCCCACTCCATAGATACGCAGTATTTT. Translating it yields CASSPHSIDTQYF.

The rearrangement joins TRBV28 to TRBJ2-6, with D maybe TRBD1 (6 bases). V lost 3 bases and J lost 3, with 9 bases in between. Germline CDR1 is MDHEN and CDR2 is SYDVKM. The CDR3 is made up of 15 amino acids. CDR3 nucleotides: TGTGCCAGCAGTTTGTACAGGGATGGGGCCAACGTCCTGACTTTC. Its translation is CASSLYRDGANVLTF.

This clonotype was seen more than once but under ten times. The rearrangement joins TRBV20-1 to TRBJ1-1; perhaps TRBD1 as D (6 bases). Per germline, CDR1 DFQATT and CDR2 SNEGSKA (reference sequence). CDR3 length: 15 amino acids. V shed 4 bases and J shed 0 bases, with 15 bases lying between them. The CDR3: CSAKAGGGMNTEAFF. Written as DNA, the CDR3 is TGCAGTGCTAAGGCTGGGGGGGGCATGAACACTGAAGCTTTCTTT.

The chain links TRBV9 to TRBJ2-3; D is unclear. This CDR3 region has 14 residues. Germline CDR1 and CDR2: SGDLS and YYNGEE. Trimming took off 10 bases at V and 6 bases at J, with 21 bases between the two ends. The CDR3 region is CAPPPPGAWDTQYF. The CDR3, as DNA: TGTGCCCCCCCCCCACCGGGCGCGTGGGATACGCAGTATTTT. The full variable domain, its missing parts supplied by reference TRBV9 and TRBJ2-3, is DSGVTQTPKHLITATGQRVTLRCSPRSGDLSVYWYQQSLDQGLQFLIQYYNGEERAKGNILERFSAQQFPDLHSELNLSSLELGDSALYFCAPPPPGAWDTQYFGPGTRLTVL.

This clonotype was found a few times. The CDR3 here is CASSRDPPGYEQYF. CDR3 in DNA: TGTGCCAGCAGCCGCGACCCCCCGGGGTACGAGCAGTACTTC. The V gene is TRBV4-2, the J gene TRBJ2-7; D perhaps matches TRBD2 (5 bases). The CDR3 consists of 14 residues. Trimming removed 4 bases from V and 4 bases from J, with 14 bases in between. Germline CDR1 and CDR2: LGHNA and YNFKEQ.

The V call is TRBV4-1, the J call TRBJ2-5, with a possible D match to TRBD1 (6 bases). The V and J ends lost 5 bases and 5 bases respectively, with 12 bases between them. The CDR3 is made up of 13 amino acids. Germline loops: CDR1 MGHRA, CDR2 YSYEKL. CDR3 DNA: TGCGCCAGCAGCTCCCGGGACACTGAGACCCAGTACTTC. It encodes CASSSRDTETQYF.